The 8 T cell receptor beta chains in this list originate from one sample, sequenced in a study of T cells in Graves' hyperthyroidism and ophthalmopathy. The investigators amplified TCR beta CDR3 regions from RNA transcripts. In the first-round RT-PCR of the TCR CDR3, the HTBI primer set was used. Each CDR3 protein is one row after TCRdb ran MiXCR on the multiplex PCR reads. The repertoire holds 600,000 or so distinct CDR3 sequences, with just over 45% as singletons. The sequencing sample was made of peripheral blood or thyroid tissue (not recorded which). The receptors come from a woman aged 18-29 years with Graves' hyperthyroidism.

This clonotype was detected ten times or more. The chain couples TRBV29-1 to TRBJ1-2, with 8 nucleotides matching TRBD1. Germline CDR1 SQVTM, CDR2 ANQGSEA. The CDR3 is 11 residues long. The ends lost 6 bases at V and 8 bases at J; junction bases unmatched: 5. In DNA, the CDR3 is TGCAGCGTCGGGACAGGAGGAGGCTACACCTTC. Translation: CSVGTGGGYTF.

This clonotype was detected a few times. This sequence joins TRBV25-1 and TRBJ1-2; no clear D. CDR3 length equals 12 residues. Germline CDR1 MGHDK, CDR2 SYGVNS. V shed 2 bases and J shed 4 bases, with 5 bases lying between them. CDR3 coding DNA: TGTGCCAGCAGTGAAAACGGCTATGGCTACACCTTC. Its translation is CASSENGYGYTF.

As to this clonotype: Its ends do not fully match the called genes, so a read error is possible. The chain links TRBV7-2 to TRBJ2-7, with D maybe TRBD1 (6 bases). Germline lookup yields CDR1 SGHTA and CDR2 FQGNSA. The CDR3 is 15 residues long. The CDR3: CASSLSPGTLYEQYF. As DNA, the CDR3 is TGCGCCAGCAGCCTGTCACCCGGGACACTATACGAGCAGTACTTC.

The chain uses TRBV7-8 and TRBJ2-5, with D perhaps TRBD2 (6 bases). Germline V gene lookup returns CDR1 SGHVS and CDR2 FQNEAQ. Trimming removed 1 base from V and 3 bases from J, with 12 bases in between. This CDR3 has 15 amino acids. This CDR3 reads CASSLGSWGEETQYF. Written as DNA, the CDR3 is TGTGCCAGCAGCTTAGGGTCATGGGGGGAAGAGACCCAGTACTTC.

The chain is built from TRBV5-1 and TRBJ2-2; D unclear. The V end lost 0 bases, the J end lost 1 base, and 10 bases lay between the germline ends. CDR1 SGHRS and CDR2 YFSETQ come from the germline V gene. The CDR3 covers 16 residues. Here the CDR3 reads CASSLANGRNTGELFF. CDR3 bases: TGCGCCAGCAGCTTGGCCAACGGCAGGAACACCGGGGAGCTGTTTTTT.

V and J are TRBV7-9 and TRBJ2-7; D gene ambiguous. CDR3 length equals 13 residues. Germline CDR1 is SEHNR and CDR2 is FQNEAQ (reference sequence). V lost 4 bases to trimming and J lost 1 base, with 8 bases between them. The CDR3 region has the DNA TGTGCCAGCAGCTCACGACTGTCCTACGAGCAGTACTTC. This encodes CASSSRLSYEQYF.

The CDR3 here is CASTPGVQTGELFF. In DNA form, the CDR3 reads TGTGCCAGCACCCCAGGGGTACAGACCGGGGAGCTGTTTTTT. The genes are TRBV5-6 and TRBJ2-2; possible D gene TRBD1, 6 bases. The CDR3 is 14 amino acids. The germline CDR1 and CDR2 sequences are SGHDT and YYEEEE. V lost 6 bases and J lost 5, with 14 bases in between.

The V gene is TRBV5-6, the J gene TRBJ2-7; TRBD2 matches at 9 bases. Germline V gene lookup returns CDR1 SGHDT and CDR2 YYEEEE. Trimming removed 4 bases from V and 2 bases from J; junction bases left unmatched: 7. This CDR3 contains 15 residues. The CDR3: CASSKGLAPTYEQYF. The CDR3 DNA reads TGTGCCAGCAGCAAAGGACTAGCGCCAACCTACGAGCAGTACTTC.